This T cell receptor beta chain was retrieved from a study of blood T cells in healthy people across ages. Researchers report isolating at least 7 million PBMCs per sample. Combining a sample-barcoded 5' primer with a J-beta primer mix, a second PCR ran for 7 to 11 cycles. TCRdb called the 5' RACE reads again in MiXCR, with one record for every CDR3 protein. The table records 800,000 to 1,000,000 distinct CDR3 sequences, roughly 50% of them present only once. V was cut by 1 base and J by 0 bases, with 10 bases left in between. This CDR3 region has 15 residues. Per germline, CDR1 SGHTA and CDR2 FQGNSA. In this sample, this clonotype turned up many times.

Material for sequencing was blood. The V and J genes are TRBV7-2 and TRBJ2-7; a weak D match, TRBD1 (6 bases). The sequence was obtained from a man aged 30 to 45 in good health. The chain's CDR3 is CASSLDTGSSYEQYF. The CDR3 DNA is TGTGCCAGCAGCTTAGATACAGGGAGCTCCTACGAGCAGTACTTC.